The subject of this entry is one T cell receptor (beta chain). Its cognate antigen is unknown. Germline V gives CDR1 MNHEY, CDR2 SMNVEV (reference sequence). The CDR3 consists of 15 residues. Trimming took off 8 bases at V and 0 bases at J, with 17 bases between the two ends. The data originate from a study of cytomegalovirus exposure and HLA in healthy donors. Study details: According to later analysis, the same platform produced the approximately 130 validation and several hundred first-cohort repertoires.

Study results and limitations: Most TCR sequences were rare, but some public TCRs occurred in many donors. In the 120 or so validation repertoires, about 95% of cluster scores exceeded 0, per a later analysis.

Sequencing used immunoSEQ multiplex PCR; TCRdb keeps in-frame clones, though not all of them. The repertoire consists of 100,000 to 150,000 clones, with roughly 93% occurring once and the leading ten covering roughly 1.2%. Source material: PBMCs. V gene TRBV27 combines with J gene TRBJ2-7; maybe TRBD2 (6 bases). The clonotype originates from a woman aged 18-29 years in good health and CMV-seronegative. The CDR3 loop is CASQRLGRSSYEQYF. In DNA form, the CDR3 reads TGTGCCAGCCAAAGGCTCGGGAGAAGCTCCTACGAGCAGTACTTC.